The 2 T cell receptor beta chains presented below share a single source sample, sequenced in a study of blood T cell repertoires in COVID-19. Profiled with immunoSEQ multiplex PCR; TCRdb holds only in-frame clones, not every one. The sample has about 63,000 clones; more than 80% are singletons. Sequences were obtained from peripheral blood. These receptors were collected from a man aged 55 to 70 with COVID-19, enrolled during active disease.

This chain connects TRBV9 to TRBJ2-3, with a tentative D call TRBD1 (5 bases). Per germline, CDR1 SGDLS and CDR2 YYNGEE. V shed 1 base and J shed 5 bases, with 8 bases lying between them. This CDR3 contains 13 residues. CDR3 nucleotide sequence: TGTGCCAGCAGCGTATTAGGGGTAGATACGCAGTATTTT. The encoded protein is CASSVLGVDTQYF.

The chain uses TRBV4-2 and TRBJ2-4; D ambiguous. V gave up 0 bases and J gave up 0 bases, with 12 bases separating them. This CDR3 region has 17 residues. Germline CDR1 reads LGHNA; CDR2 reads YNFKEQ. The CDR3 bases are TGTGCCAGCAGCCAAGATCAGACTCGTCTAGCCAAAAACATTCAGTACTTC. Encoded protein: CASSQDQTRLAKNIQYF.